The rows below give T cell receptor beta chains drawn from one sample of a study of T cell changes during pregnancy in multiple sclerosis. Sequencing used immunoSEQ multiplex PCR; TCRdb keeps in-frame clones, though not all of them. The profile shows approximately 20,000 clones, roughly 90% of them singletons. The sample in question was CD8+ T cells from peripheral blood mononuclear cells, obtained in the second trimester of pregnancy. These receptors were collected from a female donor in good health, enrolled as a control in a pregnancy study. Both conserved end residues are part of each CDR3. A D gene is named only where the DNA matches it firmly. Size tells how often a clone was seen (once, few, many) or the class of an expanded clone, and some rows leave it out.

clone_size | j_call | v_call | d_call | cdr3_nt | cdr3_aa
NA | TRBJ2-7 | TRBV18 | TRBD1 | TGTGCCAGCTCCCTCGGGACAGGGGACGAGCAGTACTTC | CASSLGTGDEQYF
few | TRBJ1-2 | TRBV7-2 | NA | TGTGCCAGCAGCTTAGCCGAAACCAACATCTATGGCTACACCTTC | CASSLAETNIYGYTF
NA | TRBJ2-1 | TRBV28 | NA | TGTGCCAGCAGGCAGGGGCGGCCTAGCTCCTACAATGAGCAGTTCTTC | CASRQGRPSSYNEQFF
NA | TRBJ2-7 | TRBV19 | NA | TGTGCCAGTAGTCCGCCCAACAGGGACGAGCAGTACTTC | CASSPPNRDEQYF
NA | TRBJ2-1 | TRBV4-1 | TRBD2 | TGCGCCAGCAGCCAAGTAGCGGGAACCAACAATGAGCAGTTCTTC | CASSQVAGTNNEQFF
NA | TRBJ2-3 | TRBV6-4 | NA | TGTGCCAGCAGTGAAGTAAGGGCAGGGGGCACAGATACGCAGTATTTT | CASSEVRAGGTDTQYF
NA | TRBJ2-5 | TRBV4-1 | TRBD1 | TGCGCCAGCAGCCAGACAGGGGGCGGTAAGACCCAGTACTTC | CASSQTGGGKTQYF
NA | TRBJ1-5 | TRBV6-5 | NA | TGTGCCAGCAGTTACTCGAAGGGGGGGAATCAGCCCCAGCATTTT | CASSYSKGGNQPQHF
NA | TRBJ2-6 | TRBV29-1 | NA | TGCAGCGTTCCCCAGGTTGACTCTGGGGCCAACGTCCTGACTTTC | CSVPQVDSGANVLTF
NA | TRBJ2-1 | TRBV7-6 | TRBD1 | TGTGCCAGCAGCCTGCCTGGGACAGCCAATGAGCAGTTCTTC | CASSLPGTANEQFF
NA | TRBJ2-7 | TRBV7-2 | NA | TGTGCCAGCTCAGTCTTTGGCAGGGGCGACGAGCAGTACTTC | CASSVFGRGDEQYF
NA | TRBJ2-2 | TRBV7-8 | NA | TGTGCCAGCAGGCGCGGGGGCTCGGGCACCGGGGAGCTGTTTTTT | CASRRGGSGTGELFF
NA | TRBJ1-5 | TRBV28 | TRBD1 | TGTGCCAGCAGTTTGACAGGGCGACTGAATCAGCCCCAGCATTTT | CASSLTGRLNQPQHF
NA | TRBJ2-1 | TRBV28 | NA | TGTGCCAGTTTCCGCTCCTACAATGAGCAGTTCTTC | CASFRSYNEQFF
once | TRBJ1-2 | TRBV13 | NA | TGTGCCAGCAGCCGGACAGAAGCCGGTGGCTACACCTTC | CASSRTEAGGYTF
NA | TRBJ2-1 | TRBV6-5 | NA | TGTGCCAGCAGTTACTTCCAATCCTACAATGAGCAGTTCTTC | CASSYFQSYNEQFF
NA | TRBJ2-1 | TRBV6-5 | TRBD2 | TGTGCCAGCAGTTGGGGGGGTGAGCAGTTCTTC | CASSWGGEQFF
NA | TRBJ1-2 | TRBV28 | TRBD1 | TGTGCCAGCAGCCCAAGAAACGACAGGGCCCCATATGGCTACACCTTC | CASSPRNDRAPYGYTF
NA | TRBJ2-7 | TRBV2 | TRBD2 | TGTGCCAGCAGTCAGTTAAGCGGGGGGGCCTCCTACGAGCAGTACTTC | CASSQLSGGASYEQYF
NA | TRBJ2-7 | TRBV5-6 | TRBD2 | TGTGCCAGCAGCTCTCCCGGGACTAGTACCTTCCACGAGCAGTACTTC | CASSSPGTSTFHEQYF
NA | TRBJ1-2 | TRBV25-1 | NA | TGTGCCAGCAGTGGGACGGGGAACTATGGCTACACCTTC | CASSGTGNYGYTF
NA | TRBJ2-7 | TRBV7-9 | NA | TGTGCCAGCAGCTTACAGGGCTACGAGCAGTACTTC | CASSLQGYEQYF
few | TRBJ2-7 | TRBV15 | TRBD1 | TGTGCCACCAGCAGAGGGACAGGGGGCTCCTACGAGCAGTACTTC | CATSRGTGGSYEQYF
NA | TRBJ1-2 | TRBV28 | NA | TGTGCCAGCAGTTTATTAAAAACAGGGCACTATGGCTACACCTTC | CASSLLKTGHYGYTF
NA | TRBJ2-1 | TRBV6-1 | TRBD1 | TGTGCCAGCAGTGGAGGGACAGGGGCTGAATCCTACAATGAGCAGTTCTTC | CASSGGTGAESYNEQFF
NA | TRBJ2-1 | TRBV9 | TRBD2 | TGTGCCAGCAGCGTAGATGGGACTAGCTCCAATGAGCAGTTCTTC | CASSVDGTSSNEQFF
NA | TRBJ2-7 | TRBV27 | TRBD2 | TGTGCCAGCAGCCCCGTCCCAGCGGGGCGCGAGCAGTACTTC | CASSPVPAGREQYF
NA | TRBJ2-7 | TRBV9 | TRBD1 | TGTGCCAGCAGCGTAACCTCCGCAGGGGGCTCCTCCTACGAGCAGTACTTC | CASSVTSAGGSSYEQYF
few | TRBJ2-1 | TRBV10-2 | TRBD2 | TGCGCCAGCTCAAGGCGGGGGTATGATGAGCAGTTCTTC | CASSRRGYDEQFF
NA | TRBJ2-1 | TRBV4-2 | TRBD2 | TGTGCCAGCAGCCCTTCTAGCGGGATAAACAATGAGCAGTTCTTC | CASSPSSGINNEQFF
NA | TRBJ2-7 | TRBV13 | TRBD1 | TGTGCCAGCAGCCGCCGACAGGGATACGAGCAGTACTTC | CASSRRQGYEQYF
NA | TRBJ2-1 | TRBV27 | NA | TGTGCCAGCAGTACCTACTCCCGGTACAATGAGCAGTTCTTC | CASSTYSRYNEQFF
NA | TRBJ2-3 | TRBV13 | TRBD1 | TGTGCCAGCAGCCCCCAGGGGGCAGATACGCAGTATTTT | CASSPQGADTQYF
NA | TRBJ2-2 | TRBV29-1 | TRBD1 | TGCAGCGCACCGGGACAGGGGGACACCGGGGAGCTGTTTTTT | CSAPGQGDTGELFF
NA | TRBJ1-2 | TRBV28 | TRBD1 | TGTGCCAGCACCTATACAGGGGGCCATAACTATGGCTACACCTTC | CASTYTGGHNYGYTF
NA | TRBJ2-1 | TRBV9 | TRBD2 | TGTGCCAGCACTAGCGGGGGTGTTTACAATGAGCAGTTCTTC | CASTSGGVYNEQFF
NA | TRBJ2-2 | TRBV28 | NA | TGTGCCAGCAGTTTCTCCTCTCACAGTTCGGGGGAGCTGTTTTTT | CASSFSSHSSGELFF
NA | TRBJ2-2 | TRBV19 | NA | TGTGCCAGTAGTTCGAGGGAAGGCACCGGGGAGCTGTTTTTT | CASSSREGTGELFF
NA | TRBJ1-1 | TRBV6-4 | NA | TGTGCCAGCGCCGAGGACTTTACCCACACTGAAGCTTTCTTT | CASAEDFTHTEAFF
once | TRBJ1-2 | TRBV30 | TRBD1 | TGTGCCTGGAGGGGCGCAGGGGGAAGGGGTGGCTACACCTTC | CAWRGAGGRGGYTF
NA | TRBJ2-4 | TRBV27 | TRBD1 | TGTGCCAGCAGTCCAGGGACAGGGTCAAACATTCAGTACTTC | CASSPGTGSNIQYF
NA | TRBJ2-7 | TRBV7-9 | TRBD1 | TGTGCCAGCAGCGGACAGGACGACAGGATCTACGAGCAGTACTTC | CASSGQDDRIYEQYF
NA | TRBJ2-1 | TRBV29-1 | NA | TGCAGCGACTTGCTGGGCAGTGAGCAGTTCTTC | CSDLLGSEQFF
NA | TRBJ2-1 | TRBV7-9 | TRBD1 | TGTGCCAGCAGGTATGACGGACAGGTAACCTACAATGAGCAGTTCTTC | CASRYDGQVTYNEQFF
NA | TRBJ1-2 | TRBV28 | NA | TGTGCCAGCAGTTTAGTAGGAAATGAAAGGAGTGGCTACACCTTC | CASSLVGNERSGYTF
NA | TRBJ2-3 | TRBV11-2 | TRBD2 | TGTGCCAGCAGCTTAGAGTTTAGTGGGGGACTACCCACAGATACGCAGTATTTT | CASSLEFSGGLPTDTQYF